A selection of T cell receptor beta chains follows, all from one sample in a study of T-cell reconstitution after alpha-beta-depleted transplantation in children. Using its own MiXCR run on the PCR reads, TCRdb lists one record per CDR3 protein. The sample carries under 350,000 distinct CDR3 sequences, almost 10% recorded once. The starting material was PBMCs from the stem cell graft donor, obtained from the stem cell graft. The receptor source for this set is a human donor who donated a stem cell graft to a child with SCID. CDR3s include the opening cysteine and the closing phenylalanine or tryptophan. Each record gives: clone size, V gene, J gene, D gene, CDR3 protein, CDR3 DNA. The D gene is left open where the match is weak. Only part of the rows carry a size: once, few, many, or a class if the clone is expanded.

clone_size: few; v_call: TRBV29-1; j_call: TRBJ1-3; d_call: TRBD1; cdr3_aa: CSATTGNSGNTIYF; cdr3_nt: TGCAGCGCCACGACAGGGAACTCTGGAAACACCATATATTTT
clone_size: .; v_call: TRBV5-6; j_call: TRBJ2-1; d_call: .; cdr3_aa: CASSPSHGNEQFF; cdr3_nt: TGTGCCAGCAGCCCGAGCCACGGGAATGAGCAGTTCTTC
clone_size: .; v_call: TRBV6-5; j_call: TRBJ1-1; d_call: TRBD1; cdr3_aa: CASSRRTGQTEAFF; cdr3_nt: TGTGCCAGCAGCCGCCGGACAGGGCAAACTGAAGCTTTCTTT
clone_size: many; v_call: TRBV5-1; j_call: TRBJ2-3; d_call: .; cdr3_aa: CASSLVGTGTGDTQYF; cdr3_nt: TGCGCCAGCAGCTTGGTCGGGACTGGGACGGGAGATACGCAGTATTTT
clone_size: .; v_call: TRBV9; j_call: TRBJ2-7; d_call: TRBD2; cdr3_aa: CASSGSGGSHYEQYF; cdr3_nt: TGTGCCAGCAGCGGATCGGGAGGATCACACTACGAGCAGTACTTC
clone_size: .; v_call: TRBV7-9; j_call: TRBJ1-1; d_call: .; cdr3_aa: CASSGGSTTFRFEAFF; cdr3_nt: TGTGCCAGCAGCGGGGGAAGTACCACGTTCCGGTTTGAAGCTTTCTTT
clone_size: few; v_call: TRBV2; j_call: TRBJ2-7; d_call: TRBD1; cdr3_aa: CASGTPRTGGDVYF; cdr3_nt: TGTGCCAGCGGTACCCCCCGGACAGGGGGCGACGTGTACTTC
clone_size: few; v_call: TRBV12-3/TRBV12-4; j_call: TRBJ1-1; d_call: .; cdr3_aa: CASSLFQGEAFF; cdr3_nt: TGTGCCAGCAGTTTATTTCAGGGTGAAGCTTTCTTT
clone_size: .; v_call: TRBV5-6; j_call: TRBJ1-1; d_call: .; cdr3_aa: CASSIPGSSTAAFF; cdr3_nt: TGTGCCAGCAGCATTCCCGGGTCGAGCACCGCAGCTTTCTTT
clone_size: few; v_call: TRBV7-3; j_call: TRBJ1-1; d_call: .; cdr3_aa: CSSSFGRGFDTEAFF; cdr3_nt: TGTTCCAGCAGCTTTGGCAGGGGTTTTGACACTGAAGCTTTCTTT
clone_size: .; v_call: TRBV20-1; j_call: TRBJ2-3; d_call: .; cdr3_aa: CSARPTFGLGPDTQYF; cdr3_nt: TGCAGTGCTAGGCCCACCTTTGGCTTAGGTCCAGATACGCAGTATTTT
clone_size: .; v_call: TRBV27; j_call: TRBJ2-3; d_call: TRBD2; cdr3_aa: CASSQAGGGTQYF; cdr3_nt: TGTGCCAGCAGTCAAGCGGGGGGGGGTACGCAGTATTTT
clone_size: .; v_call: TRBV9; j_call: TRBJ1-5; d_call: .; cdr3_aa: CASSLWGGPGEPQHF; cdr3_nt: TGTGCCAGCAGCTTATGGGGAGGGCCGGGGGAGCCCCAGCATTTT
clone_size: .; v_call: TRBV10-3; j_call: TRBJ2-1; d_call: .; cdr3_aa: CAISPGPGEFDEQFF; cdr3_nt: TGTGCCATCAGCCCAGGGCCGGGGGAATTCGATGAGCAGTTCTTC